This TCR beta chain emerged from a study of cytotoxic CD8 clonotypes in ibrutinib-treated CLL. Trimming removed 7 bases at V and 8 bases at J, with 20 bases between. This CDR3 region has 14 residues. CDR1 is LNHDA and CDR2 is SQIVND in the germline V gene (reference sequence). TCRdb's copy holds only in-frame clones and misses some; the assay was immunoSEQ multiplex PCR. Among roughly 160,000 clones listed, approximately 84% were seen once. This clone was seen more than once but under ten times. The chain carries TRBV19 and TRBJ1-2, with D tentatively TRBD1 (6 bases). This material consisted of PBMCs, taken after 24 months of ibrutinib treatment. The receptor was derived from a human donor with chronic lymphocytic leukemia. As DNA, the CDR3 is TGTGCCAGTACGGCCGGACAGTTGGGGAACGGCTACACCTTC. Protein: CASTAGQLGNGYTF. The entire variable domain, with the rest obtained from reference TRBV19 and TRBJ1-2, is as follows: DGGITQSPKYLFRKEGQNVTLSCEQNLNHDAMYWYRQDPGQGLRLIYYSQIVNDFQKGDIAEGYSVSREKKESFPLTVTSAQKNPTAFYLCASTAGQLGNGYTFGSGTRLTVV.